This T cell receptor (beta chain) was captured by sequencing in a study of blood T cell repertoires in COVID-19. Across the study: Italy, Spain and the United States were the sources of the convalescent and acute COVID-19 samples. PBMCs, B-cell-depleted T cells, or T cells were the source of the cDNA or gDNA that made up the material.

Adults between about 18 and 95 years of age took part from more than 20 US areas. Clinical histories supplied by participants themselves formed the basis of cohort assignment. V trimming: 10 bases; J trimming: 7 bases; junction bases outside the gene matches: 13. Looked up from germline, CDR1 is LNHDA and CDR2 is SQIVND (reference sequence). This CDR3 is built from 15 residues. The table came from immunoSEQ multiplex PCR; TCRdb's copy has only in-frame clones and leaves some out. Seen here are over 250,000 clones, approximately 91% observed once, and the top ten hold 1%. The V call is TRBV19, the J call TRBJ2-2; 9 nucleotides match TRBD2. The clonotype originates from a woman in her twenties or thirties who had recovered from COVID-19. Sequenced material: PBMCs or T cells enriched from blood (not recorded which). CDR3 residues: CATRFAGGTGGELFF. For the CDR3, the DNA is TGTGCCACCCGATTCGCGGGGGGGACGGGCGGGGAGCTGTTTTTT. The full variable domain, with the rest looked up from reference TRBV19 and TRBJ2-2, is DGGITQSPKYLFRKEGQNVTLSCEQNLNHDAMYWYRQDPGQGLRLIYYSQIVNDFQKGDIAEGYSVSREKKESFPLTVTSAQKNPTAFYLCATRFAGGTGGELFFGEGSRLTVL.